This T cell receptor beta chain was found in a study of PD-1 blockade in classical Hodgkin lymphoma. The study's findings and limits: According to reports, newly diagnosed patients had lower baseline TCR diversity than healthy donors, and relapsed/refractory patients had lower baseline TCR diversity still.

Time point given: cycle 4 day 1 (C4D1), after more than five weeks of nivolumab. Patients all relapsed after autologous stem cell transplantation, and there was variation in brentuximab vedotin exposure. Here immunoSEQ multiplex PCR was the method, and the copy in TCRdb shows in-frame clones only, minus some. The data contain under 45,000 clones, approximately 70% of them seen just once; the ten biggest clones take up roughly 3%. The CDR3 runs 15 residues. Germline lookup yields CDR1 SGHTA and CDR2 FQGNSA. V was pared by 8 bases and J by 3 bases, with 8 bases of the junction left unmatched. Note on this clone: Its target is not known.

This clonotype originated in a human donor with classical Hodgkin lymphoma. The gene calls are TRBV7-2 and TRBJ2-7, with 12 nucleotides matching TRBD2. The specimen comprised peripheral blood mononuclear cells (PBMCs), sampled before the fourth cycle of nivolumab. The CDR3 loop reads CASGRTSGAGYEQYF. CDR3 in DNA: TGTGCCAGCGGTCGGACTAGCGGGGCCGGCTACGAGCAGTACTTC. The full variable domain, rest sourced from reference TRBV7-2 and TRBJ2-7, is GAGVSQSPSNKVTEKGKDVELRCDPISGHTALYWYRQSLGQGLEFLIYFQGNSAPDKSGLPSDRFSAERTGGSVSTLTIQRTQQEDSAVYLCASGRTSGAGYEQYFGPGTRLTVT.